The next 16 T cell receptor beta chains were all read from a single sample in a study of OX40 agonist ivuxolimab in advanced cancers. Library generation was performed with the immunoSEQ multiplex PCR assay. TCRdb mirrors the immuneACCESS table, restricted to in-frame sequences. Some clones are absent from its copies; in checked studies, under half trace to an unresolved V gene, and the reason for the others is unknown. This sample has about 95,000 clones in its table, and about 88% of those were observed once. The leading ten clones occupy 0.33% of the sample. The source material was CD4+ or CD8+ T cells sorted from blood, sampled in a trial of the OX40 agonist ivuxolimab. Receptor source: an adult with an advanced solid tumor such as melanoma, head and neck, liver or kidney cancer.

The chain links TRBV18 to TRBJ1-5; D not resolved. Germline values: CDR1 KGHSH, CDR2 LQKENI. The CDR3 totals 14 residues. The V and J ends lost 3 bases and 3 bases respectively, with 9 bases between them. The CDR3 sequence: CASSPGPVNQPQHF. CDR3 nucleotides: TGTGCCAGCTCACCTGGACCGGTCAATCAGCCCCAGCATTTT.

This clone was detected a few times. This sample also contains other DNA sequences that code for the same CDR3. This chain connects TRBV19 to TRBJ1-1, with D hard to call. The CDR3 spans 12 residues. V lost 6 bases to trimming and J lost 4 bases, with 9 bases between them. CDR1 is LNHDA, CDR2 SQIVND, per germline (reference sequence). The CDR3 region has the DNA TGTGCCAGTAGGCGCGGATCCACTGAAGCTTTCTTT. It encodes CASRRGSTEAFF.

The V and J genes are TRBV11-2 and TRBJ2-1, with 7 bases matching TRBD2. This CDR3 comprises 17 residues. V lost 5 bases, J lost 5 bases, and 15 bases stayed unmatched. Looked up from germline, CDR1 is SGHAT and CDR2 is FQNNGV. The CDR3 loop is CASSPSSGEGKNNEQFF. As DNA, the CDR3 is TGTGCCAGCAGCCCCAGTTCGGGGGAGGGTAAAAACAATGAGCAGTTCTTC.

The chain combines TRBV2 with TRBJ2-1; TRBD2 agrees at 9 bases. The germline CDR1 and CDR2 sequences are SNHLY and FYNNEI. This CDR3 comprises 15 residues. With 9 bases clipped from V and 5 bases from J, the junction kept 11 bases outside the gene matches. CDR3 bases: TGTGCCAGTACCCCGGGACTAGCTTACAACAATGAGCAGTTCTTC. Protein product: CASTPGLAYNNEQFF.

The V and J genes are TRBV7-2 and TRBJ2-7; TRBD2 matches 8 bases. CDR3 length: 16 residues. CDR1 and CDR2 from the germline V gene are SGHTA and FQGNSA. The V and J ends lost 5 bases and 6 bases, in that order; junction bases with no gene match: 15. CDR3 sequence: CASSPNSGIRGAEQYF. As DNA, the CDR3 is TGTGCCAGCAGCCCCAATAGCGGGATTCGAGGGGCCGAGCAGTACTTC.

This sequence joins TRBV6-5 and TRBJ2-1, with a tentative D call TRBD2 (6 bases). V lost 2 bases and J 7 bases, leaving 9 bases between the germline ends. This CDR3 is 13 amino acids long. Germline lookup yields CDR1 MNHEY and CDR2 SVGAGI. The CDR3 sequence: CASSYTSRNEQFF. The CDR3 region has the DNA TGTGCCAGCAGTTACACTAGCCGGAATGAGCAGTTCTTC.

The rearrangement joins TRBV11-1 to TRBJ2-2; D uncertain. Per the germline V gene, CDR1 is SGHAT and CDR2 is FQDESV (reference sequence). This CDR3 comprises 15 residues. V was trimmed by 2 bases and J by 1 base, leaving 8 bases between them. This CDR3 is CASSLNILNTGELFF. The CDR3 DNA reads TGTGCCAGCAGCTTAAATATCTTGAACACCGGGGAGCTGTTTTTT.

This chain connects TRBV4-1 to TRBJ1-1; weak D call: TRBD1 (5 bases). The CDR3 has 19 amino acids. Trimming took 0 bases from V and 0 from J, leaving 20 bases between them. Germline V gives CDR1 MGHRA, CDR2 YSYEKL. The CDR3: CASSQDFKTTVGVNTEAFF. The CDR3 coding sequence is TGCGCCAGCAGCCAAGACTTCAAGACGACAGTGGGAGTGAACACTGAAGCTTTCTTT.

The rearrangement links TRBV28 to TRBJ1-1, with D perhaps matching TRBD1 (5 bases). V lost 4 bases, J lost 0 bases, and 9 bases lay in between. The CDR3 sequence is 14 residues long. The germline V gene has CDR1 MDHEN and CDR2 SYDVKM. CDR3 in amino acids: CASSSPGLNTEAFF. The CDR3 DNA follows: TGTGCCAGCAGTTCACCGGGACTGAACACTGAAGCTTTCTTT.

This chain connects TRBV4-1 to TRBJ1-2; tentative D call: TRBD1 (5 bases). V was shortened by 0 bases and J by 0 bases, with 11 bases between the two germline ends. Germline lookup yields CDR1 MGHRA and CDR2 YSYEKL. CDR3 length: 16 amino acids. For the CDR3, the DNA is TGCGCCAGCAGCCAAGATGGGGGTTTTTCTAACTATGGCTACACCTTC. Its translation: CASSQDGGFSNYGYTF.

The chain combines TRBV5-8 with TRBJ1-1, with D hard to call. Germline V gene sequence: CDR1 SGHTS, CDR2 YDEGEE. V lost 0 bases, J lost 4 bases, and 13 bases lay in between. This CDR3 comprises 15 residues. The CDR3 here is CASSLAVGSGTEAFF. In DNA form, the CDR3 reads TGTGCCAGCAGCTTGGCCGTGGGGTCAGGCACTGAAGCTTTCTTT.

The rearrangement joins TRBV4-2 to TRBJ1-2; D is possibly TRBD1 (6 bases). CDR3 length: 15 residues. Trimming cost V 0 bases and J 5 bases, with 13 bases left between them. Germline CDR1 reads LGHNA; CDR2 reads YNFKEQ. The CDR3 here is CASSQEGGRGYGYTF. CDR3 in DNA: TGTGCCAGCAGCCAAGAAGGCGGCAGGGGATATGGCTACACCTTC.

This chain joins TRBV5-4 and TRBJ2-7, with D possibly being TRBD1 (6 bases). The CDR3 consists of 13 residues. The V gene's germline CDR1 is SGHNT and CDR2 YYREEE (reference sequence). Trimming cost V 0 bases and J 3 bases, with 7 bases left between them. CDR3 in DNA: TGTGCCAGCAGCTTGGGGACAGACTACGAGCAGTACTTC. Amino acid sequence: CASSLGTDYEQYF.

The chain links TRBV28 to TRBJ1-3; D possibly corresponds to TRBD1 (6 bases). The ends were cut back, 6 bases at V and 4 bases at J, with 10 bases in the middle. The germline gives CDR1 MDHEN, CDR2 SYDVKM. The CDR3 loop spans 13 amino acids. In DNA, the CDR3 is TGTGCCAGCAGCAGGACAGACGGAAACACCATATATTTT. As protein: CASSRTDGNTIYF.

This clone was detected a few times. This rearrangement joins TRBV28 to TRBJ1-1; D is unclear. V lost 3 bases and J 7 bases, leaving 12 bases between the germline ends. This CDR3 spans 13 amino acids. The germline CDR1 and CDR2 sequences are MDHEN and SYDVKM. DNA of the CDR3: TGTGCCAGCAGTTTGGAACACGTTAATGAAGCTTTCTTT. This sequence encodes CASSLEHVNEAFF. Together with reference TRBV28 and TRBJ1-1, the CDR3 gives the full variable domain: DVKVTQSSRYLVKRTGEKVFLECVQDMDHENMFWYRQDPGLGLRLIYFSYDVKMKEKGDIPEGYSVSREKKERFSLILESASTNQTSMYLCASSLEHVNEAFFGQGTRLTVV.

The V gene is TRBV10-2, the J gene TRBJ1-1; TRBD1 agrees at 8 bases. This CDR3 contains 13 residues. Germline-derived CDR1 and CDR2 are WSHSY and SAAADI. After removal of 8 bases from V and 1 base from J, the junction contained 3 bases not matched to a gene. The CDR3 reads CASAGQANTEAFF. DNA for the CDR3: TGCGCCAGCGCGGGACAGGCGAACACTGAAGCTTTCTTT.